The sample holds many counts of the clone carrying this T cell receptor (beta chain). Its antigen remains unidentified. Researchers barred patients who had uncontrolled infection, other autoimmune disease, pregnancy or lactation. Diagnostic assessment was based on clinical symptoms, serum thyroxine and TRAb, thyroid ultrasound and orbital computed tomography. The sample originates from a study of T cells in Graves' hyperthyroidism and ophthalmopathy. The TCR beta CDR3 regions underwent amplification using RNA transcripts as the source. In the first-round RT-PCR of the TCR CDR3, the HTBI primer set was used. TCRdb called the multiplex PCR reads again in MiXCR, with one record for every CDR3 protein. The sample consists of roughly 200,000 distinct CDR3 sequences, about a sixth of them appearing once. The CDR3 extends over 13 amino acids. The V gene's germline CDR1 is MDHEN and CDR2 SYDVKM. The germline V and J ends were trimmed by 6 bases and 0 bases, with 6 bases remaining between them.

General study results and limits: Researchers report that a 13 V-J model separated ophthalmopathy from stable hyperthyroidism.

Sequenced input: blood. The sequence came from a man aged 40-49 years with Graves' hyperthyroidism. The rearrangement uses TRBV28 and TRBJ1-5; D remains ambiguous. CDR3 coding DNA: TGTGCCAGCAGGCTCGATAGCAATCAGCCCCAGCATTTT. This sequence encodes CASRLDSNQPQHF.